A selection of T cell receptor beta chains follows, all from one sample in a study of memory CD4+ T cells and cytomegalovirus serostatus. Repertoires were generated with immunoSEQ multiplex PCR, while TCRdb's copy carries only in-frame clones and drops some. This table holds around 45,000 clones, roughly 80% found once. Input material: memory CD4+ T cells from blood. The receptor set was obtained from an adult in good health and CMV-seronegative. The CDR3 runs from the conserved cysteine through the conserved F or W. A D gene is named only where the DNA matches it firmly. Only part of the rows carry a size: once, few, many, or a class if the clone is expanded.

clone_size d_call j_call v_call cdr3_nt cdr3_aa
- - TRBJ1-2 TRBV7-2 TGTGCCAGCAGCCTGATACCGGGACGGGACAACTATGGCTACACCTTC CASSLIPGRDNYGYTF
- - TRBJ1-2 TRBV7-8 TGTGCCAGCAGCTTAGCCCGAGTCGGGGCCGTCTATGGCTACACCTTC CASSLARVGAVYGYTF
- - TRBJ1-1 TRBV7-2 TGTGCCAGCAGCTTATTTAACACTGAAGCTTTCTTT CASSLFNTEAFF
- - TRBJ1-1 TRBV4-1 TGCGCCAGCAGCCCACAAAGAGGCCCGGCGGGCGGGGTTGAAGCTTTCTTT CASSPQRGPAGGVEAFF
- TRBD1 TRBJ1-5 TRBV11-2 TGTGCCAGCAGCTGGAACAGGGGGAGTCAGCCCCAGCATTTT CASSWNRGSQPQHF
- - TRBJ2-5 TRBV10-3 TGTGCCATCAGAGCAGGGGGGCCCCAAGAGACCCAGTACTTC CAIRAGGPQETQYF
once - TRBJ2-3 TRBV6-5 TGTGCCAGCAGCTCGACAGATCATACGCAGTATTTT CASSSTDHTQYF
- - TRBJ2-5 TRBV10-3 TGTGCCATCAGCGGTGACAGAAGAATAGAGACCCAGTACTTC CAISGDRRIETQYF
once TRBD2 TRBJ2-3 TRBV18 TGTGCCAGCTCGTCAACTAGCGGGGTCACAGATACGCAGTATTTT CASSSTSGVTDTQYF
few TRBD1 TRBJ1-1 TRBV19 TGTGCCAGTAGTGTCCAGGGGGCGATAAACACTGAAGCTTTCTTT CASSVQGAINTEAFF
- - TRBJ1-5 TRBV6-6 TGTGCCAGCAGTGACACTTTGTCCGGGTTAAGTCCCGATTTT CASSDTLSGLSPDF
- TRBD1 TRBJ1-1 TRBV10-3 TGTGCCATCAGTGAAGGACAGGGGGGTATAACGAGCGTCGCGGAAGCTTTCTTT CAISEGQGGITSVAEAFF
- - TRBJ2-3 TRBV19 TGTGCCAGTATCCCCGCCGGGCCCACAGATACGCAGTATTTT CASIPAGPTDTQYF
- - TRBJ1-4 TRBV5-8 TGTGCCAGCAGCCCAGGGGAAAAACTGTTTTTT CASSPGEKLFF
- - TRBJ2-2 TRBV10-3 TGTGCCACCAAGGACTACACAACCGGGGAGCTGTTTTTT CATKDYTTGELFF
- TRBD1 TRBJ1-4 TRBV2 TGTGCCAGCGGTGGACAGGGGGCCGAAAAACTGTTTTTT CASGGQGAEKLFF
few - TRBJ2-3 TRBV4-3 TGCGCCAGCAGCCAAGGGGGGCAGGGCTTCACAGATACGCAGTATTTT CASSQGGQGFTDTQYF
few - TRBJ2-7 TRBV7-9 TGTGCCAGCAGCTCCACTACCCTTACCTACGAGCAGTACTTC CASSSTTLTYEQYF
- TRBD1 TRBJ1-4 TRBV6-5 TGTGCCAGCAGCCAGGACAGGGCCGCGGAAAAACTGTTTTTT CASSQDRAAEKLFF
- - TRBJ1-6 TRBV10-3 TGTGCCATCAGGTGGGATAATAATTCACCCCTCCACTTT CAIRWDNNSPLHF
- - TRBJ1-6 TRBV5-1 TGCGCCAGCAGGAACGGGACAATAAATTCACCCCTCCACTTT CASRNGTINSPLHF
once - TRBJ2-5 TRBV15 TGTGCCACCAGCAGAGGCGGAGGGGGTGTCGAGACCCAGTACTTC CATSRGGGGVETQYF
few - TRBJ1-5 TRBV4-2 TGTGCCAGCAGCCAAGTGGGTATGGGAGGCGTCCATCAGCCCCAGCATTTT CASSQVGMGGVHQPQHF
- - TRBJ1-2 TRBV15 TGTGCCACCAGCACCGAGGGGCAGGGCAACTATGGCTACACCTTC CATSTEGQGNYGYTF
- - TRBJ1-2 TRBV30 TGTGCCTGGAGTGCCCAGGAGACTAACTATGGCTACACCTTC CAWSAQETNYGYTF
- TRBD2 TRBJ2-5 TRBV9 TGTGCCAGCAGCGTAGACGGAGGGGAGGGGCTCCGGGAGACCCAGTACTTC CASSVDGGEGLRETQYF
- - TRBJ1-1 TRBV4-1 TGCGCCAGCAGCCAACGCGTAGTGAGGAGGAACACTGAAGCTTTCTTT CASSQRVVRRNTEAFF
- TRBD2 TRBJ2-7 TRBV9 TGTGCCAGCAGCGTAGGACTAGCGGTCGGCGAGCAGTACTTC CASSVGLAVGEQYF
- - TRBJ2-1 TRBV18 TGTGCCAGCTCACCAAAGAGCGGCCGGGATGAGCAGTTCTTC CASSPKSGRDEQFF
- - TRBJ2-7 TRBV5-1 TGCGCCAGCAGCGTAAAGGGGACCTCCTACGAGCAGTACTTC CASSVKGTSYEQYF
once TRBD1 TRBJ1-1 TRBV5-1 TGCGCCAGCAGCTTGGGGACAGGGGGAAAGAACACTGAAGCTTTCTTT CASSLGTGGKNTEAFF
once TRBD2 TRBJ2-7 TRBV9 TGTGCCAGCAGCGTAGCCCCTAGCGGGGGGGCCGGCGAGCAGTACTTC CASSVAPSGGAGEQYF
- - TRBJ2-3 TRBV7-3 TGTGCCAGCAGCTTATTGGGCACAGCAGATACGCAGTATTTT CASSLLGTADTQYF
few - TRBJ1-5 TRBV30 TGTGCCTGGAGTGTACTTCGTACGGAGCCCCAGCATTTT CAWSVLRTEPQHF
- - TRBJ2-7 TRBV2 TGTGCCAGCAGTGAATTAGAAATCTACGAGCAGTACTTC CASSELEIYEQYF